The 2 T cell receptor beta chains below come from one sample, sequenced in a study of cytomegalovirus exposure and HLA in healthy donors. The PCR was carried out with 60 Vbeta primers and 13 Jbeta primers. Clones were sequenced by immunoSEQ multiplex PCR, and TCRdb holds only the in-frame ones, with some missing. The sample lists 120,000 to 150,000 clones, 76% occurring once. What was sequenced was PBMCs. Receptors were obtained from a woman aged 40 to 50 in good health and CMV-seronegative.

This clone is a singleton in its sample. The CDR3 spells CASSFIRGANYGYTF. The CDR3 DNA is TGTGCCAGCAGTTTCATCCGGGGAGCTAACTATGGCTACACCTTC. The rearrangement joins TRBV28 to TRBJ1-2; no firm D call. CDR3 length: 15 residues. Germline V gives CDR1 MDHEN, CDR2 SYDVKM. The V end was cut by 3 bases, the J end by 0 bases, with 11 bases between.

This chain connects TRBV5-1 to TRBJ2-3, with 8 positions matching TRBD2. The CDR3 has 16 residues. With 7 bases clipped from V and 1 base from J, the junction kept 11 bases outside the gene matches. Germline V gene lookup returns CDR1 SGHRS and CDR2 YFSETQ. The CDR3 nucleotides are TGCGCCAGCTACCACTTCGGGACTAGGGGCACAGATACGCAGTATTTT. It specifies CASYHFGTRGTDTQYF. Combining the CDR3 with reference TRBV5-1 and TRBJ2-3 gives the whole variable domain KAGVTQTPRYLIKTRGQQVTLSCSPISGHRSVSWYQQTPGQGLQFLFEYFSETQRNKGNFPGRFSGRQFSNSRSEMNVSTLELGDSALYLCASYHFGTRGTDTQYFGPGTRLTVL.